A single count supports the clone carrying this TCR beta chain. These data belong to a study of T-cell reconstitution after alpha-beta-depleted transplantation in children. Germline V gives CDR1 SEHNR, CDR2 FQNEAQ (reference sequence). The CDR3 length is 16 residues. V was pared by 5 bases and J by 4 bases, with 7 bases of the junction left unmatched. As it was prepared, the TCRbeta library received unique molecular identifiers. Using its own MiXCR run on the PCR reads, TCRdb lists one record per CDR3 protein. The sample records some 840,000 distinct CDR3 sequences, 16% being singletons. The chain employs TRBV7-9 and TRBJ2-1, with 11 bases lining up with TRBD2. This TCR was recovered from a male patient aged 10 to 17 who had a stem cell transplant for acute lymphoblastic leukemia, so the T cells may come from the graft donor. Sequencing was performed on PBMCs, mostly from graft donor cells, taken 360 days after TCRalphabeta/CD19-depleted stem cell transplant. CDR3 bases: TGTGCCAGCAGCCTTTCGATAGCGGGAGGGTACAATGAGCAGTTCTTC. Amino acids: CASSLSIAGGYNEQFF.